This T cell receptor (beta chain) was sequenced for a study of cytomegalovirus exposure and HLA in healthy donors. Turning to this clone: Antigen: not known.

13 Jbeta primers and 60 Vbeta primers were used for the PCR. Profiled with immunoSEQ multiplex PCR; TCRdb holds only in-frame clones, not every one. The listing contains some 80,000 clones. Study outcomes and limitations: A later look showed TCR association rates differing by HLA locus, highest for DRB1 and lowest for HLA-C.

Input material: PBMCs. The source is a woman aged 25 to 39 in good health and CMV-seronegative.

The CDR3 here is CASSPLSLSYEQYF. CDR3 sequence (DNA): TGTGCCAGCAGCCCCCTCTCCCTGAGCTACGAGCAGTACTTC. This chain uses TRBV6-1 with TRBJ2-7, with D hard to call. Germline assignment: CDR1 MNHNS and CDR2 SASEGT. V was pared by 6 bases and J by 3 bases, with 15 bases between. CDR3 length equals 14 residues.